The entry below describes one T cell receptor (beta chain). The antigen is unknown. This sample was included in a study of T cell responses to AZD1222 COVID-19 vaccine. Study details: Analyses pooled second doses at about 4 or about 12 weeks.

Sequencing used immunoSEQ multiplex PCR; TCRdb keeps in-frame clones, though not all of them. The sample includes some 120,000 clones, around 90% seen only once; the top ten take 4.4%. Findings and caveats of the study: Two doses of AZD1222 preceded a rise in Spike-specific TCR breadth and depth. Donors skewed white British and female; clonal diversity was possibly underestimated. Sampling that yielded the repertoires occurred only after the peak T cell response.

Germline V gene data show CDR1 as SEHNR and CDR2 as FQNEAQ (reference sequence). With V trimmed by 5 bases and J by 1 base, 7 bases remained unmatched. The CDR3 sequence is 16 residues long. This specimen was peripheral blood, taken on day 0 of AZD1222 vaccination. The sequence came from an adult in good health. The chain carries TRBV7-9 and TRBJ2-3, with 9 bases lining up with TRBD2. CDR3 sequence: CASSPLAGRGTDTQYF. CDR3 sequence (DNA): TGTGCCAGCAGCCCGCTAGCGGGGCGAGGCACAGATACGCAGTATTTT.